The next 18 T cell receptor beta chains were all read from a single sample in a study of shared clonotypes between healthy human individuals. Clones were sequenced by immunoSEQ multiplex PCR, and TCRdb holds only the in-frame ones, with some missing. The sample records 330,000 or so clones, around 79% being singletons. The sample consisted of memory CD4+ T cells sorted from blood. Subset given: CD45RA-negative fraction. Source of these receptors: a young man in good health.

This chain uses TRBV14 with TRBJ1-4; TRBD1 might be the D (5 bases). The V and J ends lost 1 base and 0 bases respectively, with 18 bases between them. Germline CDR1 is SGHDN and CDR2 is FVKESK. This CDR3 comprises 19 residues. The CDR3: CASSQGRTLAGATNEKLFF. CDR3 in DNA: TGTGCCAGCAGCCAAGGTAGAACTTTGGCGGGGGCAACTAATGAAAAACTGTTTTTT.

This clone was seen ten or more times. The CDR3 loop reads CATSAHYTEAFF. CDR3 nucleotides: TGTGCCACCAGCGCCCACTACACTGAAGCTTTCTTT. This chain connects TRBV15 to TRBJ1-1, with D uncertain. CDR3 size: 12 residues. Trimming took 5 bases from V and 3 from J, leaving 7 bases between them. Germline CDR1 and CDR2: LNHNV and YYDKDF (reference sequence).

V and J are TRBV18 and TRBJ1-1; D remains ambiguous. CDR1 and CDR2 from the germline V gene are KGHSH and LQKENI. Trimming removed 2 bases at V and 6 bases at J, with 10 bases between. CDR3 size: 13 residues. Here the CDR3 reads CASSPALPPEAFF. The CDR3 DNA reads TGTGCCAGCTCACCAGCCCTGCCCCCTGAAGCTTTCTTT.

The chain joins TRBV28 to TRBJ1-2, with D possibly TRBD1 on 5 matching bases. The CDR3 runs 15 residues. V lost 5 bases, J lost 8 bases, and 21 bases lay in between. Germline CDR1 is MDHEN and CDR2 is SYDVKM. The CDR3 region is CASSLPRQSRGGYTF. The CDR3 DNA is TGTGCCAGCAGTCTACCCCGACAGTCGAGGGGCGGCTACACCTTC.

The CDR3 region is CASRGWGMAYEQYF. The CDR3 DNA reads as TGTGCCAGCAGGGGGTGGGGAATGGCCTACGAGCAGTACTTC. This chain uses TRBV27 with TRBJ2-7; D is unclear. The V gene lost 6 bases and the J gene lost 2 bases, with 14 bases spanning the gap. The V gene's germline CDR1 is MNHEY and CDR2 SMNVEV (reference sequence). This CDR3 comprises 14 residues.

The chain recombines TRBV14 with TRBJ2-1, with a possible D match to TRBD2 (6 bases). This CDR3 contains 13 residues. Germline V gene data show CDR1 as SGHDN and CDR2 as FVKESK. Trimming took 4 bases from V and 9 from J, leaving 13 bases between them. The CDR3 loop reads CASSLFPGGEQFF. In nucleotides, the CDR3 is TGTGCCAGCAGCCTTTTTCCCGGGGGTGAGCAGTTCTTC.

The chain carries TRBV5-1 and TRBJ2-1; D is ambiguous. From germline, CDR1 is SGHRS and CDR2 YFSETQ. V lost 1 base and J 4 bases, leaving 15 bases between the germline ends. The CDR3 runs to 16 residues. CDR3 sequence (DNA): TGCGCCAGCAGCTTGTTGTCGGGCAACATTTACAATGAGCAGTTCTTC. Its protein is CASSLLSGNIYNEQFF.

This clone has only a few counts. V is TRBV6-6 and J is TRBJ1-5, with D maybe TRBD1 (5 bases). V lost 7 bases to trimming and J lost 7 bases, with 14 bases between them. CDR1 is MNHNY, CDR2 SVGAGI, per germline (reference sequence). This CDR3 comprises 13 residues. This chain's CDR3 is CASTLGGGQPQHF. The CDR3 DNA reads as TGTGCCAGCACCCTCGGGGGGGGGCAGCCCCAGCATTTT.

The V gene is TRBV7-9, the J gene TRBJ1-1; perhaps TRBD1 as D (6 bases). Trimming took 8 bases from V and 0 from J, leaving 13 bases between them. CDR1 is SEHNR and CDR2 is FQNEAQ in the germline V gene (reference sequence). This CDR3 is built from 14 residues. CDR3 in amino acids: CASGGRSMNTEAFF. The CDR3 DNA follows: TGTGCCAGCGGGGGCAGGAGCATGAACACTGAAGCTTTCTTT.

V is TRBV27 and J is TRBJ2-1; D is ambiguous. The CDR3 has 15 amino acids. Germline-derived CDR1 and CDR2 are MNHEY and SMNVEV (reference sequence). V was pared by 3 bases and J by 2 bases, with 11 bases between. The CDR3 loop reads CASSFWPPTYNEQFF. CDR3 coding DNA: TGTGCCAGCAGTTTCTGGCCCCCGACCTACAATGAGCAGTTCTTC.

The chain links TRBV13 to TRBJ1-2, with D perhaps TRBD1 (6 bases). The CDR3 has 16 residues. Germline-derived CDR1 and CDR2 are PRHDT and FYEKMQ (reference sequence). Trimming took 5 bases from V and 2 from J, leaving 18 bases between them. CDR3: CASSRNPRTENYGYTF. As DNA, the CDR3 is TGTGCCAGCAGCAGAAACCCGAGGACAGAGAACTATGGCTACACCTTC.

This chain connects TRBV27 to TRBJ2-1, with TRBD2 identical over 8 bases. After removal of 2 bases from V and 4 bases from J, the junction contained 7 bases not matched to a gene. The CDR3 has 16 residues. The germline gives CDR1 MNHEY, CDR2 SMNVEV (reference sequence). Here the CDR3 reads CASSLLSGSGYNEQFF. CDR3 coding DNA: TGTGCCAGCAGTTTACTCAGCGGGAGCGGGTACAATGAGCAGTTCTTC.

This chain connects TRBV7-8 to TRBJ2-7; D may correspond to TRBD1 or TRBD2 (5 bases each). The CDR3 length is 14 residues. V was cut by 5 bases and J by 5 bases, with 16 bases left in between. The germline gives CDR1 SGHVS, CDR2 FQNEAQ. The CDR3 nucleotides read TGTGCCAGCAGCCGGGATGAAGGGGCCCACGAGCAGTACTTC. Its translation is CASSRDEGAHEQYF.

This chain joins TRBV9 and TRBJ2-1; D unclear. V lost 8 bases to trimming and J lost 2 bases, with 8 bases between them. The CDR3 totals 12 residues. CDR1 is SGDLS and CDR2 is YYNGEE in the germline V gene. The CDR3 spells CASSTAYNEQFF. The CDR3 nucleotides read TGTGCCAGTTCCACGGCCTACAATGAGCAGTTCTTC.

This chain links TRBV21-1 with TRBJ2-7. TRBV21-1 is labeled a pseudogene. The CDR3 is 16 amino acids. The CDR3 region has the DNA TGTGCCAGCAGCAAAGGAAGGCAGAAAAGCTCCTACGAGCAGTACTTC. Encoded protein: CASSKGRQKSSYEQYF.

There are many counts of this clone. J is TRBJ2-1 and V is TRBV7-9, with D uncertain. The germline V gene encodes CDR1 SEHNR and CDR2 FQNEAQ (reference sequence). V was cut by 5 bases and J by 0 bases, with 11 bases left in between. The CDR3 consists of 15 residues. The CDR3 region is CASSVGRVSYNEQFF. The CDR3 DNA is TGTGCCAGCAGCGTAGGCCGGGTCTCCTACAATGAGCAGTTCTTC.

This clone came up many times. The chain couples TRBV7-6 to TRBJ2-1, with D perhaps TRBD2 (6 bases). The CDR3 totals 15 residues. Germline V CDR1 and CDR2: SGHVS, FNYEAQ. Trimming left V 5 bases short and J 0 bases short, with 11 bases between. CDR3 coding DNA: TGTGCCAGCAGCCCTAGCGAAAGCTCCTACAATGAGCAGTTCTTC. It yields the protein CASSPSESSYNEQFF.

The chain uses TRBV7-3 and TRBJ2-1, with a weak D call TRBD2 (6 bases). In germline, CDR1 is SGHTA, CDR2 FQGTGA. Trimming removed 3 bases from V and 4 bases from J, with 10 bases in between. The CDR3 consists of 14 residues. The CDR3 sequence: CASSFGTQYNEQFF. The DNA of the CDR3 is TGTGCCAGCAGCTTCGGGACTCAATACAATGAGCAGTTCTTC.